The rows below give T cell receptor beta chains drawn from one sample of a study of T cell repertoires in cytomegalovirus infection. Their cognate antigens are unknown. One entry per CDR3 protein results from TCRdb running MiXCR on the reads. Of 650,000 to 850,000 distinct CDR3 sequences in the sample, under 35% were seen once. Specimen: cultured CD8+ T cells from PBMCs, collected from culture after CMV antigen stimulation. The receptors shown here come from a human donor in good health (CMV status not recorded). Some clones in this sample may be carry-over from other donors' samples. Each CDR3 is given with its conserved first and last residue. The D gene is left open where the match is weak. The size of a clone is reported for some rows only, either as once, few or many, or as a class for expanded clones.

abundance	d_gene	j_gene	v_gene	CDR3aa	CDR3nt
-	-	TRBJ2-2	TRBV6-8	CASSFTRSTGELFF	TGTGCCAGCAGTTTCACGCGGAGCACCGGGGAGCTGTTTTTT
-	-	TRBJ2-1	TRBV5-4	CASSLRGEFDNEQFF	TGTGCCAGCAGCTTGAGAGGGGAGTTTGACAATGAGCAGTTCTTC
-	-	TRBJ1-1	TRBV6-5	CASRTGSEAFF	TGTGCCAGCAGAACAGGTTCTGAAGCTTTCTTT
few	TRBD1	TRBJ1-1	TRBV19	CASSIDRTGGNTEAFF	TGTGCCAGTAGTATAGATCGCACAGGGGGAAACACTGAAGCTTTCTTT
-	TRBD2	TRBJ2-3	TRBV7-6	CASTPTGGSTDTQYF	TGTGCCAGCACCCCCACCGGGGGGAGCACAGATACGCAGTATTTT
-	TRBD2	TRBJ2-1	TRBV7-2	CASSLWASGGSHNEQFF	TGTGCCAGCAGCTTATGGGCTAGCGGGGGTTCCCACAATGAGCAGTTCTTC
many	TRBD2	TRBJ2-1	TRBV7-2	CASLIWGGTYNEQFF	TGTGCCAGCCTTATCTGGGGGGGTACCTACAATGAGCAGTTCTTC
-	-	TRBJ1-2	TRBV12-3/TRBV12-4	CASSTMGLDGYTF	TGTGCCAGCAGTACTATGGGGCTCGATGGCTACACCTTC
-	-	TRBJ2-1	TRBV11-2	CASSFDAFTANEQFF	TGTGCCAGCAGCTTTGATGCCTTCACAGCCAATGAGCAGTTCTTC
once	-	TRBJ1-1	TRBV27	CASSQTGDLLMNTEAFF	TGTGCCAGCAGCCAAACCGGGGACCTCCTAATGAACACTGAAGCTTTCTTT
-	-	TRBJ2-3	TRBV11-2	CASSLFKPGTDTQYF	TGTGCCAGCAGCTTATTCAAGCCAGGCACAGATACGCAGTATTTT
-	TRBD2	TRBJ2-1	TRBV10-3	CAISALAGGDPREQFF	TGTGCCATCAGTGCTCTAGCGGGGGGGGACCCTAGGGAGCAGTTCTTC
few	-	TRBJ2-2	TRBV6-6	CASGGHTNTGELFF	TGTGCCAGCGGGGGACATACGAACACCGGGGAGCTGTTTTTT
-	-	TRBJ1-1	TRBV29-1	CSVSSTVMNTEAFF	TGCAGCGTTTCCTCAACAGTCATGAACACTGAAGCTTTCTTT
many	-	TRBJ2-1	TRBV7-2	CASSLELGPYNEQFF	TGTGCCAGCAGCTTAGAGCTAGGCCCCTACAATGAGCAGTTCTTC
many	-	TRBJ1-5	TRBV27	CASSLPGSNQPQHF	TGTGCCAGCAGCTTACCCGGAAGCAATCAGCCCCAGCATTTT
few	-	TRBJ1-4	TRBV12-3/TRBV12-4	CASRGRGGEKLFF	TGTGCCAGCAGGGGACGGGGTGGAGAAAAACTGTTTTTT
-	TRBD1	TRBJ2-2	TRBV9	CASSVTGQGVFTGELFF	TGTGCCAGCAGCGTAACGGGACAGGGTGTTTTCACCGGGGAGCTGTTTTTT
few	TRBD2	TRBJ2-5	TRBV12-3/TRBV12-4	CASSLPQVKRGGETQYF	TGTGCCAGCAGTCTCCCTCAGGTCAAGCGGGGAGGAGAGACCCAGTACTTC
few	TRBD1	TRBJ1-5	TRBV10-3	CAISETGQGGPSAQHF	TGTGCCATCAGTGAGACCGGACAGGGAGGTCCTTCGGCCCAGCATTTT
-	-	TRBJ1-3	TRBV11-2	CASSLWTGPSSGNTIYF	TGTGCCAGCAGCTTATGGACCGGGCCGAGCTCTGGAAACACCATATATTTT
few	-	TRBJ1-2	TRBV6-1	CATLNSNYGYTF	TGTGCCACCTTAAACAGCAACTATGGCTACACCTTC
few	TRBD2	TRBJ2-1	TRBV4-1	CASSHLVGLARNEQFF	TGCGCCAGCAGCCACCTCGTCGGACTAGCGCGCAATGAGCAGTTCTTC
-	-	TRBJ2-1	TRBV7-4	CASRAEVMGYNEQFF	TGTGCCAGCAGGGCCGAGGTCATGGGCTACAATGAGCAGTTCTTC
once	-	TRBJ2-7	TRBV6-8	CASSYFRTGEQYF	TGTGCCAGCAGTTACTTTCGGACGGGCGAGCAGTACTTC
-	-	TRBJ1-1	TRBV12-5	CASALGGGRTEAFF	TGTGCTAGTGCGCTGGGGGGGGGTCGCACTGAAGCTTTCTTT
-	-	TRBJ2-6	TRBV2	CASSDPSSGANVLTF	TGTGCCAGCAGTGACCCAAGCTCTGGGGCCAACGTCCTGACTTTC
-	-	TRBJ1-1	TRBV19	CASAFPGTPIDTEAFF	TGTGCCAGTGCCTTTCCCGGGACCCCGATAGACACTGAAGCTTTCTTT
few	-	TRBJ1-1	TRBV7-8	CASSLVEGGTEAFF	TGTGCCAGCAGCTTAGTTGAGGGCGGCACTGAAGCTTTCTTT
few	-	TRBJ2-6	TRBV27	CASSLQPYSGANVLTF	TGTGCCAGCAGTTTACAACCGTACTCTGGGGCCAACGTCCTGACTTTC
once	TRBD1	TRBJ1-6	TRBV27	CASSLTGTGNSPLHF	TGTGCCAGCAGTCTGACCGGGACAGGGAATTCACCCCTCCACTTT
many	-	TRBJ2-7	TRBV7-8	CASSGQREILGEQYF	TGTGCCAGCAGCGGCCAACGGGAAATCCTAGGAGAGCAGTACTTC
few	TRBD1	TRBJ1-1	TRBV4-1	CASSQDGGQVDTEAFF	TGCGCCAGCAGCCAAGATGGAGGACAGGTGGACACTGAAGCTTTCTTT
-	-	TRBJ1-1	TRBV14	CASSQEASGNTEAFF	TGTGCCAGCAGCCAAGAGGCCAGTGGGAACACTGAAGCTTTCTTT
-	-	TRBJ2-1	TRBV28	CASSPPQGLDEQFF	TGTGCCAGCAGTCCCCCACAGGGTTTAGATGAGCAGTTCTTC
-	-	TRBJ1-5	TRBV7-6	CASSGRGGGPDQPQHF	TGTGCCAGCAGCGGACGGGGCGGGGGGCCCGATCAGCCCCAGCATTTT
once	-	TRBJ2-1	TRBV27	CASASRSSYNEQFF	TGTGCCAGCGCTAGCCGGAGCTCCTACAATGAGCAGTTCTTC
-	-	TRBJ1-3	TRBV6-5	CASRTRRDTPWTKAGNTIYF	TGTGCCAGCCGAACTCGGCGGGACACCCCATGGACCAAAGCTGGAAACACCATATATTTT
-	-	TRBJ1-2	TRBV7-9	CASSPGWVGDYGYTF	TGTGCCAGCAGCCCCGGGTGGGTTGGAGACTATGGCTACACCTTC
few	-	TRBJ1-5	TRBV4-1	CASSPEGIMGQPQHF	TGCGCCAGCAGCCCCGAAGGAATCATGGGTCAGCCCCAGCATTTT
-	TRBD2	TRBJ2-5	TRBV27	CASSAYGGVRPYQETQYF	TGTGCCAGCAGTGCTTATGGGGGGGTGCGCCCGTACCAAGAGACCCAGTACTTC
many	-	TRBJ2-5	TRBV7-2	CASSLEWTARGETQYF	TGTGCCAGCAGCTTAGAATGGACAGCTAGGGGAGAGACCCAGTACTTC
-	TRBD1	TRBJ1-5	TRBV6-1	CASSEARGTGGPQHF	TGTGCCAGCAGTGAAGCGCGGGGGACAGGGGGCCCCCAGCATTTT
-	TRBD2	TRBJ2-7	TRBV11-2	CASINLGTRQQYF	TGTGCCAGCATCAATCTTGGGACTAGACAGCAGTACTTC
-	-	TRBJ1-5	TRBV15	CATFNLPAGTSNQPQHF	TGTGCCACTTTCAATCTCCCGGCGGGGACCAGCAATCAGCCCCAGCATTTT
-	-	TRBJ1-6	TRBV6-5	CASSYGGRNSPLHF	TGTGCCAGCAGTTACGGCGGCCGAAATTCACCCCTCCACTTT
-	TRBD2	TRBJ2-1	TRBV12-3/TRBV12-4	CASSLQRGGNEQFF	TGTGCCAGCAGTCTGCAGCGGGGGGGGAATGAGCAGTTCTTC
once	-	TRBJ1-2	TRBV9	CASSPGQAPAGYTF	TGTGCCAGCAGCCCCGGACAAGCCCCGGCTGGCTACACCTTC